This TCR beta chain was obtained from a study of T cells in localized non-small cell lung cancer. This clone appeared once. Germline V gene lookup returns CDR1 MNHEY and CDR2 SMNVEV (reference sequence). Trimming shortened V by 1 base and J by 5 bases, and 11 bases separated the two germline ends. The CDR3 totals 14 residues. Data came from immunoSEQ multiplex PCR; TCRdb stores just in-frame clones and leaves some out. The top ten hold around 17% of the sample, which has about 52,000 clones, about 88% seen once. This clonotype was sampled from a female donor with stage II lung adenocarcinoma. The chain links TRBV27 to TRBJ1-2, with D possibly matching TRBD1 (5 bases). Source: PBMCs, taken before any cancer treatment. DNA of the CDR3: TGTGCCAGCAGTTTATATGGGGGACGGTATGGCTACACCTTC. Encoded protein: CASSLYGGRYGYTF.